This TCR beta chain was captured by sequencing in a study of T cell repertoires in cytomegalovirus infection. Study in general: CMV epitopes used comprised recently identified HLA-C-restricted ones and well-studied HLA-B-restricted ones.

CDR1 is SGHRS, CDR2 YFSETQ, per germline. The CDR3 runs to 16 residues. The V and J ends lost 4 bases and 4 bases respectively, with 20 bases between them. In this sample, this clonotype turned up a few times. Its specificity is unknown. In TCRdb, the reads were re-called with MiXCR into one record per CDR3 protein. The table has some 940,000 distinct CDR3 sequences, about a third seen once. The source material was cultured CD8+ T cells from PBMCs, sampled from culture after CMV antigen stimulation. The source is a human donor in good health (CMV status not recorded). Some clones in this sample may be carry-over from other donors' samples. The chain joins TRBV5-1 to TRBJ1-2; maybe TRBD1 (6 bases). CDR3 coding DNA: TGCGCCAGCAGCCTATCCGTGGGGGCTAAAGTCTATGGCTACACCTTC. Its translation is CASSLSVGAKVYGYTF.